A single T cell receptor (beta chain) is shown here with its context. The entry originates in a study of T cell responses to AZD1222 COVID-19 vaccine. Whether given at about 4 or about 12 weeks, second doses were pooled. TCRdb's copy holds only in-frame clones and misses some; the assay was immunoSEQ multiplex PCR. This table has 140,000 or so clones, approximately 90% appearing once. The origin of this receptor is an adult who received the AZD1222 COVID-19 vaccine. The material was peripheral blood, obtained 28 days after the second AZD1222 dose.

This chain's CDR3 is CASSYSPGQNEQYF. In DNA form, the CDR3 reads TGTGCCAGCAGTTACTCACCAGGGCAAAACGAGCAGTACTTC. The chain recombines TRBV6-5 with TRBJ2-7, with D possibly being TRBD1 (5 bases). The CDR3 runs 14 residues. Trimming removed 0 bases at V and 5 bases at J, with 11 bases between. The V gene's germline CDR1 is MNHEY and CDR2 SVGAGI.